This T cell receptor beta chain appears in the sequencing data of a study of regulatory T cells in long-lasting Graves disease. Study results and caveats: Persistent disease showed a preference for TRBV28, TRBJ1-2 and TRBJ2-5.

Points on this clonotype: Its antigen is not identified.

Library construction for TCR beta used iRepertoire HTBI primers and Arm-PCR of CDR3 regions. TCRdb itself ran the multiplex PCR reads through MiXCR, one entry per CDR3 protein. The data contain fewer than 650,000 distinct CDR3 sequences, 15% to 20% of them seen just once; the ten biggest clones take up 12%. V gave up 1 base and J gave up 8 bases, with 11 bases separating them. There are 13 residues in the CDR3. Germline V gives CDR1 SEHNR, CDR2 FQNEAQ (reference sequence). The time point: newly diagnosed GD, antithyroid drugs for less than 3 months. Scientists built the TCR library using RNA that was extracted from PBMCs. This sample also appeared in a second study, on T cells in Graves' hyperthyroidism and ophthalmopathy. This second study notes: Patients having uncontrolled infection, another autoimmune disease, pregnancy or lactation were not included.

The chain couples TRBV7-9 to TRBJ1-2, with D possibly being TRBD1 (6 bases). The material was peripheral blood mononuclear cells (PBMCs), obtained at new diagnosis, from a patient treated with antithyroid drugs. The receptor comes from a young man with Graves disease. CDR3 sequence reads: CASSLDAGDGYTF. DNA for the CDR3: TGTGCCAGCAGCTTAGATGCAGGGGACGGCTACACCTTC.